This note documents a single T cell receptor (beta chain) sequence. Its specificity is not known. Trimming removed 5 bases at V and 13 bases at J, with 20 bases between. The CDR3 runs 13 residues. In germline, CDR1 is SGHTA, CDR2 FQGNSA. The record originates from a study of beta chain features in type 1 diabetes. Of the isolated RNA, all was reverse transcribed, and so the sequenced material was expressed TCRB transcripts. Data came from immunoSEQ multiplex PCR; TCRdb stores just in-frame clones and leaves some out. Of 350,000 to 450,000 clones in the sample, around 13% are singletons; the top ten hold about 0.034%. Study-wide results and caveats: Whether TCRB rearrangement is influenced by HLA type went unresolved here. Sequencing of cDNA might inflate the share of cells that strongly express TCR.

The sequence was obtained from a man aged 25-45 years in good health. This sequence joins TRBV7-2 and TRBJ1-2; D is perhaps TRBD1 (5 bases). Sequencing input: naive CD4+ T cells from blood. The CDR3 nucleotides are TGTGCCAGCAGCCCCGGTAGTTTGGCAGGGCCCACCTTC. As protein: CASSPGSLAGPTF.